This TCR beta chain was captured in a study of shared clonotypes between healthy human individuals. Overall study context: Contributing individuals were two females and a few males aged 18 to 49.

CDR1 and CDR2 (germline): SGHTA, FQGNSA. This CDR3 comprises 15 residues. Trimming removed 3 bases at V and 5 bases at J, with 17 bases between. The authors combined CD45RO+ cells with CCR7-negative CD45RA+ TemRA cells as CD8 memory. Evenly divided among several immunoSEQ plates was the genomic DNA of each subset. The data were produced by immunoSEQ multiplex PCR, yet TCRdb's version contains in-frame clones alone and is incomplete. The table has around 690,000 clones, about 90% seen once; the top ten hold 30% to 40%. The sequence was collected from a man younger than 35 in good health. Some clones in this sample may be carry-over from other donors' samples. Sequenced sample: memory CD8+ T cells from PBMCs. The subset was: CD45RO+ cells pooled with CCR7-negative TemRA cells. The rearrangement uses TRBV7-2 and TRBJ2-7; possible D gene TRBD2, 6 bases. The CDR3 loop reads CASSLVFGLKHEQYF. Written as DNA, the CDR3 is TGTGCCAGCAGCTTGGTTTTTGGACTAAAACACGAGCAGTACTTC.